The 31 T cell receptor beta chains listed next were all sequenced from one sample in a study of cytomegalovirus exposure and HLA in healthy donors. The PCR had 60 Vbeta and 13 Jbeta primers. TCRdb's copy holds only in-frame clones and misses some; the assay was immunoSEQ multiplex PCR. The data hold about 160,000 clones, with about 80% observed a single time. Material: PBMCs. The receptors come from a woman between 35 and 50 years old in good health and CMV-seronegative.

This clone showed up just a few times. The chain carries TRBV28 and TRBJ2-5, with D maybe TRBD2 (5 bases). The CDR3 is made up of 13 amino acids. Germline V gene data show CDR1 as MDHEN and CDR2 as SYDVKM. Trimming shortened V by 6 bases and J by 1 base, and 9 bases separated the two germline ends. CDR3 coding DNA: TGTGCCAGCAGCCCCGAGGGCCAAGAGACCCAGTACTTC. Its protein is CASSPEGQETQYF.

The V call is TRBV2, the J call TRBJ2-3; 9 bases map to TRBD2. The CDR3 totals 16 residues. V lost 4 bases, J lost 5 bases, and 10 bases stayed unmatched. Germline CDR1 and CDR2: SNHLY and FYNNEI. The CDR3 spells CASSVGAGGPGDTQYF. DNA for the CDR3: TGTGCCAGCAGTGTGGGCGCGGGAGGGCCGGGAGATACGCAGTATTTT.

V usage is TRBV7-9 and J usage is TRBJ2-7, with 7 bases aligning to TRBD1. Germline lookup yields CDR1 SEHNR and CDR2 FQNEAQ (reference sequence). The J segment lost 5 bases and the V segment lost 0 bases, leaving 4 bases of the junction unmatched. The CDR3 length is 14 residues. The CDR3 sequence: CASSLAGRGNEQYF. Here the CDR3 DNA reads TGTGCCAGCAGCTTAGCTGGCAGGGGGAACGAGCAGTACTTC.

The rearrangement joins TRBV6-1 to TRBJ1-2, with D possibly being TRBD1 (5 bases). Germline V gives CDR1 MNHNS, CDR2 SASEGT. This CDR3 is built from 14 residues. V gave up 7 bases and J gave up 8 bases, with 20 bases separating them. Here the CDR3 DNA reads TGTGCCAGCACCTCAACTAGGGGCGCGGGAGGCTACACCTTC. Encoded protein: CASTSTRGAGGYTF.

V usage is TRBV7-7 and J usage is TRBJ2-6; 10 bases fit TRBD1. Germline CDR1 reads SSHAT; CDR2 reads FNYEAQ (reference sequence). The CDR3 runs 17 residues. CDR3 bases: TGTGCTATCAGGGTTCGGGACAGGGGAGCTGGGGCCAACGTCCTGACTTTC. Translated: CAIRVRDRGAGANVLTF.

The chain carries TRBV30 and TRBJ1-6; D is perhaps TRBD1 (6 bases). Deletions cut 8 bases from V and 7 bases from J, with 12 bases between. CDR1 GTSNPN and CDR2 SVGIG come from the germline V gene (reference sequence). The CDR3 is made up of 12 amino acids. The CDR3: CAGAQGNSPLHF. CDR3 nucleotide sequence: TGTGCCGGGGCACAGGGAAATTCACCCCTCCACTTT. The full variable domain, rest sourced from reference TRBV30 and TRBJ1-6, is SQTIHQWPATLVQPVGSPLSLECTVEGTSNPNLYWYRQAAGRGLQLLFYSVGIGQISSEVPQNLSASRPQDRQFILSSKKLLLSDSGFYLCAGAQGNSPLHFGNGTRLTVT.

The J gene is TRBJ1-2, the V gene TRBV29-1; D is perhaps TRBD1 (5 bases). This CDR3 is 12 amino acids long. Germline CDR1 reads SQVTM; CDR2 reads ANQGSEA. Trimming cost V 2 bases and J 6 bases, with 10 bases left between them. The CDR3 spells CSVELGPHGYTF. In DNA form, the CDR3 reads TGCAGCGTTGAATTGGGGCCCCATGGCTACACCTTC.

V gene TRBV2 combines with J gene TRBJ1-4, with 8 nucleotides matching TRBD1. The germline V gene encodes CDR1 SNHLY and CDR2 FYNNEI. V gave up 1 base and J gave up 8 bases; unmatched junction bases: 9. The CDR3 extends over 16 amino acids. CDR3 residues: CASSEGIGTGWEKLFF. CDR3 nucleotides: TGTGCCAGCAGTGAAGGAATAGGGACAGGTTGGGAAAAACTGTTTTTT.

In nucleotides, the CDR3 is TGTGCCAGCAGTTCGGCGACAGGGAGGAGAGATACGCAGTATTTT. It is translated as CASSSATGRRDTQYF. This chain joins TRBV28 and TRBJ2-3; maybe TRBD1 (7 bases). The CDR3 length is 15 residues. Germline V gene sequence: CDR1 MDHEN, CDR2 SYDVKM. With 4 bases removed from V and 5 bases from J, the gap between germline ends came to 16 bases. Variable domain in full (rest from reference TRBV28 and TRBJ2-3): DVKVTQSSRYLVKRTGEKVFLECVQDMDHENMFWYRQDPGLGLRLIYFSYDVKMKEKGDIPEGYSVSREKKERFSLILESASTNQTSMYLCASSSATGRRDTQYFGPGTRLTVL.

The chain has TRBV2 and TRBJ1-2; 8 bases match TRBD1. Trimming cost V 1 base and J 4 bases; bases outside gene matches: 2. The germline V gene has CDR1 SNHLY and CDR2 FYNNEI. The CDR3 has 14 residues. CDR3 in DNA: TGTGCCAGCAGTGAAGGGACAGGGCCCTATGGCTACACCTTC. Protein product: CASSEGTGPYGYTF. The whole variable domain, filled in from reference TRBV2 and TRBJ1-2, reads EPEVTQTPSHQVTQMGQEVILRCVPISNHLYFYWYRQILGQKVEFLVSFYNNEISEKSEIFDDQFSVERPDGSNFTLKIRSTKLEDSAMYFCASSEGTGPYGYTFGSGTRLTVV.

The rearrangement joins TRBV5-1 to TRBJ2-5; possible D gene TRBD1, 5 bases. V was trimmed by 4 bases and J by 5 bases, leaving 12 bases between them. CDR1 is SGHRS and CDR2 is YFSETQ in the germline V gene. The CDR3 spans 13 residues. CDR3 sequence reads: CASSNLQGETQYF. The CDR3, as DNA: TGCGCCAGCAGCAACCTGCAGGGTGAGACCCAGTACTTC.

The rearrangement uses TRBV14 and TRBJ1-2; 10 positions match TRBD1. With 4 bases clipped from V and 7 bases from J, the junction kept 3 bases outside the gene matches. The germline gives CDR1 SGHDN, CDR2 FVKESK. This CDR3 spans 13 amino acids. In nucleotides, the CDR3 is TGTGCCAGCAGCCCTGGACAGGGGGTTGGCTACACCTTC. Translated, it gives CASSPGQGVGYTF. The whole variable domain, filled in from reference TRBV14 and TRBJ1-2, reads EAGVTQFPSHSVIEKGQTVTLRCDPISGHDNLYWYRRVMGKEIKFLLHFVKESKQDESGMPNNRFLAERTGGTYSTLKVQPAELEDSGVYFCASSPGQGVGYTFGSGTRLTVV.

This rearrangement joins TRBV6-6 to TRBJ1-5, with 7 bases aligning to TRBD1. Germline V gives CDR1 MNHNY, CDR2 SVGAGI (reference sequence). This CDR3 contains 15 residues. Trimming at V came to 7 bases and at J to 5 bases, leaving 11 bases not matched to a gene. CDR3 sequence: CASTSRPRGHQPQHF. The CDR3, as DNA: TGTGCCAGCACTTCCCGCCCAAGGGGGCATCAGCCCCAGCATTTT.

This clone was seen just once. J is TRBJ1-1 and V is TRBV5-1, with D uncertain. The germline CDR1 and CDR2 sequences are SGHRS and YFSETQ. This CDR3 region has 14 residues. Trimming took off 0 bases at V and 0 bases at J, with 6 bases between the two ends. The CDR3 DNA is TGCGCCAGCAGCTTGGGAGTATTGAACACTGAAGCTTTCTTT. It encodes CASSLGVLNTEAFF. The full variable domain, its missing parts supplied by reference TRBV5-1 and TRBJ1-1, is KAGVTQTPRYLIKTRGQQVTLSCSPISGHRSVSWYQQTPGQGLQFLFEYFSETQRNKGNFPGRFSGRQFSNSRSEMNVSTLELGDSALYLCASSLGVLNTEAFFGQGTRLTVV.

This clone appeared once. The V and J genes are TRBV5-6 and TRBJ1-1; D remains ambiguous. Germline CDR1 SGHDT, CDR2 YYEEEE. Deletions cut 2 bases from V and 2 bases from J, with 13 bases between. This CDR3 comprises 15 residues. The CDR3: CASSFLSYRNTEAFF. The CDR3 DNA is TGTGCCAGCAGCTTTTTGTCATATAGAAACACTGAAGCTTTCTTT.

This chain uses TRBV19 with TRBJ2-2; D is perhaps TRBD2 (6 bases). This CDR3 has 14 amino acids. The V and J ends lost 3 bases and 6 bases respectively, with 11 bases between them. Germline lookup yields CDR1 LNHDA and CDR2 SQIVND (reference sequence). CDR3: CASSIGGAPGELFF. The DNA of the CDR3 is TGTGCCAGTAGTATTGGCGGGGCCCCCGGGGAGCTGTTTTTT.

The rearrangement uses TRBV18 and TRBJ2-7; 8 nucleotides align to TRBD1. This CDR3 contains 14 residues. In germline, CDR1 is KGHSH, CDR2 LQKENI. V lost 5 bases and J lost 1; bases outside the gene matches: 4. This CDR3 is CASSYWTGSYEQYF. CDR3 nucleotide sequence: TGTGCCAGCTCATACTGGACAGGGTCCTACGAGCAGTACTTC.

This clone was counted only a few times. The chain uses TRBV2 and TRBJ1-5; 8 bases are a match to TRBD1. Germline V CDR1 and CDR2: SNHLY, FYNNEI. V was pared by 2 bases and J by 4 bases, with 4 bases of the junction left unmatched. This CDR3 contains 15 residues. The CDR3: CASSESDRGNQPQHF. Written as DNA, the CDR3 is TGTGCCAGCAGTGAATCTGACAGGGGAAATCAGCCCCAGCATTTT.

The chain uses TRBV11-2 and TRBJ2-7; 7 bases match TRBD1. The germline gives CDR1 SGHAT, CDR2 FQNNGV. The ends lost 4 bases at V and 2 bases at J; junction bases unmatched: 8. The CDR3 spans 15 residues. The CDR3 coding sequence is TGTGCCAGCAGCTCCGGACAGGCTCTAACCTACGAGCAGTACTTC. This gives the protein CASSSGQALTYEQYF.

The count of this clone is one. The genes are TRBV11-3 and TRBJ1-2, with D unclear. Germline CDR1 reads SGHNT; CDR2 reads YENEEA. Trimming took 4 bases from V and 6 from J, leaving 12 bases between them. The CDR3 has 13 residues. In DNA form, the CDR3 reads TGTGCCAGCAGCTACCATGGGGAGAATGGCTACACCTTC. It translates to CASSYHGENGYTF. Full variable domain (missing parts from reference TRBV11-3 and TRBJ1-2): EAGVVQSPRYKIIEKKQPVAFWCNPISGHNTLYWYLQNLGQGPELLIRYENEEAVDDSQLPKDRFSAERLKGVDSTLKIQPAELGDSAVYLCASSYHGENGYTFGSGTRLTVV.

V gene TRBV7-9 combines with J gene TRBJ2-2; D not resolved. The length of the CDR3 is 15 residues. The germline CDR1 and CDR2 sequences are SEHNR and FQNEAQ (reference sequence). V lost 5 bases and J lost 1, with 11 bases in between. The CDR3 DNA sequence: TGTGCCAGCAGCCCGGAGTTCCAGAACACCGGGGAGCTGTTTTTT. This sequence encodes CASSPEFQNTGELFF.

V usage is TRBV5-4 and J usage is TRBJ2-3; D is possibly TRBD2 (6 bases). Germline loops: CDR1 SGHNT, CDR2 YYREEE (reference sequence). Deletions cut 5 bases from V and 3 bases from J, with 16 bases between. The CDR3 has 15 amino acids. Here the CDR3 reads CASSPSGGTTDTQYF. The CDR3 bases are TGTGCCAGCAGTCCCTCAGGAGGGACGACAGATACGCAGTATTTT.

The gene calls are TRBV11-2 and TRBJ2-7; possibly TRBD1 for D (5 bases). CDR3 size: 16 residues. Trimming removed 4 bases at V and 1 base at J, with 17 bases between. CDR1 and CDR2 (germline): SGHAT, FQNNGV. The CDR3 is CASSSRRREKSYEQYF. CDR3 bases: TGTGCCAGCAGCTCCAGGCGCAGGGAAAAATCCTACGAGCAGTACTTC.

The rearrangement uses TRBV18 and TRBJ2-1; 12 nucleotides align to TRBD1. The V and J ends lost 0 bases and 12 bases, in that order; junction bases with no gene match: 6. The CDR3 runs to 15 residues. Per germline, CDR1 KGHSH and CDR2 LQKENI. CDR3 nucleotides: TGTGCCAGCTCACCACCGGGACAGGGGGCATTAGGGCAGTTCTTC. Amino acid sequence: CASSPPGQGALGQFF.

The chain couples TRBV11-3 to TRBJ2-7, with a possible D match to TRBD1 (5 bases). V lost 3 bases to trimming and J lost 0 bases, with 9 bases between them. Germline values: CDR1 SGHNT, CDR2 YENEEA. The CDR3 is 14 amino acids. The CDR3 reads CASSFTGPSYEQYF. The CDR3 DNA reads TGTGCCAGCAGCTTTACAGGACCCTCCTACGAGCAGTACTTC.

CDR3 bases: TGTGCCAGCAGCTTGGGACACAACCTAGGGGACTATGGCTACACCTTC. This translates into CASSLGHNLGDYGYTF. The chain couples TRBV5-6 to TRBJ1-2; the D gene is possibly TRBD1 (5 bases). This CDR3 is built from 16 residues. Germline V gene sequence: CDR1 SGHDT, CDR2 YYEEEE. V was trimmed by 0 bases and J by 3 bases, leaving 15 bases between them.

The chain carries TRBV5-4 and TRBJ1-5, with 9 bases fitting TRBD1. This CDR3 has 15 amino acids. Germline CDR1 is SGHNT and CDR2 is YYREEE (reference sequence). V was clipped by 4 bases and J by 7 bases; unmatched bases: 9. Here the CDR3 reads CASSEGGQGEQPQHF. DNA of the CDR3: TGTGCCAGCAGCGAGGGGGGACAGGGTGAACAGCCCCAGCATTTT.

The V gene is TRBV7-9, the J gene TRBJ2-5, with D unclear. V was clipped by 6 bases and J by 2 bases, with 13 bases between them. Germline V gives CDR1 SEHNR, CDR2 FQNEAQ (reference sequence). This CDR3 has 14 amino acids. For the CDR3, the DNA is TGTGCCAGCAGTCCAGAACTACGTCAAGAGACCCAGTACTTC. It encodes CASSPELRQETQYF.

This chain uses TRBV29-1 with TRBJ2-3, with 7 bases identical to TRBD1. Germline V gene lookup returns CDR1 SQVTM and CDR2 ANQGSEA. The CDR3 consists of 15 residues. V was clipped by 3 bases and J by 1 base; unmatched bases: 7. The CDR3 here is CSVDTQGRGTDTQYF. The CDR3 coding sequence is TGCAGCGTTGACACACAGGGGCGGGGCACAGATACGCAGTATTTT.

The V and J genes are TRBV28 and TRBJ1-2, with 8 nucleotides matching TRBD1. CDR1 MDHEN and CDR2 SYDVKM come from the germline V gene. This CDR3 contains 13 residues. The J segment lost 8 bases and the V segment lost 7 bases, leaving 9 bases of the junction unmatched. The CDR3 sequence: CASNLSGGEGYTF. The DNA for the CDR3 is TGTGCCAGCAACCTATCAGGGGGCGAGGGCTACACCTTC.

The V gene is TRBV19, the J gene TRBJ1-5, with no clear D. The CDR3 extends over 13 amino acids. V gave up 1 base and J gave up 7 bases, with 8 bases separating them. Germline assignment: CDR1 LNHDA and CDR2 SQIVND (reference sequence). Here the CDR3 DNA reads TGTGCCAGTAGTATAGGGCGGCAGCAGCCCCAGCATTTT. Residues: CASSIGRQQPQHF. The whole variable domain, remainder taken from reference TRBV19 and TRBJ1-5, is DGGITQSPKYLFRKEGQNVTLSCEQNLNHDAMYWYRQDPGQGLRLIYYSQIVNDFQKGDIAEGYSVSREKKESFPLTVTSAQKNPTAFYLCASSIGRQQPQHFGDGTRLSIL.